Listed below are T cell receptor beta chains from one sample, sequenced in a study of shared clonotypes between healthy human individuals. Clones were sequenced by immunoSEQ multiplex PCR, and TCRdb holds only the in-frame ones, with some missing. The sample contains 660,000 or so clones, around 96% of which appear only once. The source material was naive CD8+ T cells sorted from blood. These receptors originate from a woman in her twenties or thirties in good health. The conserved cysteine and the conserved F or W are not part of the CDR3 here. Each record gives: D gene, J gene, V gene, CDR3 protein. D genes are given only for firm matches.

D: NA; J: TRBJ2-2; V: TRBV28; CDR3: ASSFPRGTGELF
D: NA; J: TRBJ2-1; V: TRBV27; CDR3: ASSLTGPNPRNEQF
D: NA; J: TRBJ2-7; V: TRBV7-9; CDR3: ASSPILDPYEQY
D: NA; J: TRBJ2-2; V: TRBV9; CDR3: ASTGGNTGELF
D: NA; J: TRBJ2-7; V: TRBV28; CDR3: ASSTPADEQY
D: TRBD2; J: TRBJ2-1; V: TRBV5-5; CDR3: ASSSANRGDEQF
D: NA; J: TRBJ2-3; V: TRBV7-8; CDR3: ASSLPGTSTDTQY
D: NA; J: TRBJ1-1; V: TRBV7-9; CDR3: ASRSGSEAF
D: NA; J: TRBJ1-6; V: TRBV15; CDR3: ATSEGSTVTSPLH
D: TRBD2; J: TRBJ2-1; V: TRBV28; CDR3: ASSLLAGSSYNEQF
D: NA; J: TRBJ1-4; V: TRBV28; CDR3: ASQDTANEKLF
D: TRBD1; J: TRBJ1-4; V: TRBV30; CDR3: AWSQGQGTNEKLF
D: TRBD2; J: TRBJ2-2; V: TRBV27; CDR3: ASSTREGRGTGELF
D: NA; J: TRBJ2-1; V: TRBV19; CDR3: ASRDEGGPYNEQF
D: NA; J: TRBJ1-1; V: TRBV30; CDR3: AWSGTGGPPEAF
D: NA; J: TRBJ1-4; V: TRBV28; CDR3: ASIRTVNEKLF
D: TRBD1; J: TRBJ1-2; V: TRBV19; CDR3: ASKRDRGRNGYT
D: TRBD1; J: TRBJ2-7; V: TRBV10-1; CDR3: ASSEWDRGQQY
D: TRBD2; J: TRBJ2-3; V: TRBV7-9; CDR3: ASSLAIGGRSDTQY
D: NA; J: TRBJ2-7; V: TRBV7-9; CDR3: ASSWGPSYEQY
D: TRBD1; J: TRBJ1-3; V: TRBV5-8; CDR3: ASTLEDRLGNTIY
D: NA; J: TRBJ1-2; V: TRBV19; CDR3: ASTVNLEKGYGYT
D: NA; J: TRBJ1-2; V: TRBV6-1; CDR3: ASSEQGGVGYT
D: TRBD2; J: TRBJ2-1; V: TRBV27; CDR3: ASSSLAGGSNEQF
D: NA; J: TRBJ2-5; V: TRBV28; CDR3: ASSLGRLRVQTQY
D: NA; J: TRBJ2-1; V: TRBV30; CDR3: AGIGGRAVSYNEQF
D: TRBD2; J: TRBJ2-3; V: TRBV5-4; CDR3: ASSSSILAGGPSTDTQY
D: NA; J: TRBJ2-3; V: TRBV9; CDR3: ASSVGGSSRNTQY
D: NA; J: TRBJ2-5; V: TRBV27; CDR3: ASSLLNREGRFETQY
D: NA; J: TRBJ2-2; V: TRBV28; CDR3: ASSSPRDTLGTGELF
D: NA; J: TRBJ2-7; V: TRBV27; CDR3: ASSFVDGLSYEQY
D: NA; J: TRBJ1-1; V: TRBV9; CDR3: ASSAQGAEAF
D: NA; J: TRBJ2-7; V: TRBV10-3; CDR3: AISDAGSSYEQY
D: TRBD2; J: TRBJ2-7; V: TRBV10-3; CDR3: AISEMTSGLFYEQY
D: TRBD2; J: TRBJ2-5; V: TRBV7-9; CDR3: ASSFRGGRETQY
D: TRBD2; J: TRBJ2-7; V: TRBV5-1; CDR3: ASSLGDYSYEQY
D: NA; J: TRBJ1-1; V: TRBV6-6; CDR3: ASKDSIDPEAF